Each of the 27 T cell receptor beta chains below was sequenced from the same sample in a study of T-cell memory formation after mild COVID-19. Each CDR3 protein gets one entry after TCRdb re-called the 5' RACE reads with MiXCR. The table includes some 210,000 distinct CDR3 sequences, roughly a tenth detected once. Input material: PBMCs or a T cell subset sorted from them (not recorded which). These receptor sequences come from a man younger than 30 who had mild COVID-19 (a few samples of this study predate the infection). Cell type and time point are not known.

This clonotype was seen ten or more times. This chain joins TRBV12-3 or TRBV12-4 and TRBJ1-1; 7 nucleotides agree with TRBD1. There are 13 residues in the CDR3. Trimming took 3 bases from V and 4 from J; bases not matched to a gene: 2. CDR3 sequence (DNA): TGTGCCAGCAGTTTCGACAGGGCCACTGAAGCTTTCTTT. The encoded protein is CASSFDRATEAFF.

This clonotype turned up a few times. The V call is TRBV12-3 or TRBV12-4, the J call TRBJ1-5; 10 positions match TRBD1. J gave up 1 base and V 3 bases, and 3 bases lay outside the gene matches. The CDR3 has 16 residues. Written as DNA, the CDR3 is TGTGCCAGCAGTTTTAGGGACAGGGGAAGCAATCAGCCCCAGCATTTT. This sequence encodes CASSFRDRGSNQPQHF.

This clonotype was observed a handful of times. The V and J genes are TRBV6-5 and TRBJ2-1, with 7 nucleotides matching TRBD1. Germline values: CDR1 MNHEY, CDR2 SVGAGI. V lost 8 bases, J lost 6 bases, and 10 bases stayed unmatched. The CDR3 has 14 amino acids. In nucleotides, the CDR3 is TGTGCCAGCCAGACCGGGCAGGGGGTCAATGAGCAGTTCTTC. This encodes CASQTGQGVNEQFF.

In its sample, this clonotype was seen a few times. The chain links TRBV19 to TRBJ2-3; 7 nucleotides agree with TRBD2. V was pared by 5 bases and J by 3 bases, with 2 bases of the junction left unmatched. The CDR3 is 13 amino acids. Germline CDR1 is LNHDA and CDR2 is SQIVND (reference sequence). The CDR3 DNA sequence: TGTGCCAGTAGTTTTAGCGGGACAGATACGCAGTATTTT. Translating gives CASSFSGTDTQYF.

This chain joins TRBV7-9 and TRBJ1-2; D is unclear. CDR3 size: 14 residues. V lost 0 bases, J lost 5 bases, and 10 bases lay in between. Germline loops: CDR1 SEHNR, CDR2 FQNEAQ (reference sequence). The CDR3 coding sequence is TGTGCCAGCAGCTTAGCGCTAGGAGGATATGGCTACACCTTC. Translating gives CASSLALGGYGYTF. Filled out from reference TRBV7-9 and TRBJ1-2, the complete variable domain reads DTGVSQNPRHKITKRGQNVTFRCDPISEHNRLYWYRQTLGQGPEFLTYFQNEAQLEKSRLLSDRFSAERPKGSFSTLEIQRTEQGDSAMYLCASSLALGGYGYTFGSGTRLTVV.

The chain couples TRBV28 to TRBJ2-7; D perhaps matches TRBD1 (6 bases). Trimming took off 3 bases at V and 2 bases at J, with 11 bases between the two ends. Looked up from germline, CDR1 is MDHEN and CDR2 is SYDVKM. This CDR3 spans 14 amino acids. The CDR3: CASSFGTRTYEQYV. As DNA, the CDR3 is TGTGCCAGCAGTTTTGGGACAAGGACCTACGAGCAGTACGTC.

J is TRBJ2-2 and V is TRBV4-1, with TRBD1 matching 8 bases. Germline CDR1 is MGHRA and CDR2 is YSYEKL. V dropped 4 bases and J dropped 2; count of bases not matched to a gene: 9. The CDR3 runs 17 residues. This chain's CDR3 is CASSLQPDRGNTGELFF. In nucleotides, the CDR3 is TGCGCCAGCAGCCTCCAGCCCGACAGGGGCAACACCGGGGAGCTGTTTTTT.

The chain links TRBV6-5 to TRBJ2-5; D possibly corresponds to TRBD2 (6 bases). CDR3 length equals 12 residues. The V and J ends lost 9 bases and 1 base respectively, with 9 bases between them. Germline values: CDR1 MNHEY, CDR2 SVGAGI. CDR3 region: CASGGAQETQYF. CDR3 bases: TGTGCCAGTGGAGGGGCCCAAGAGACCCAGTACTTC.

J is TRBJ2-5 and V is TRBV20-1, with TRBD2 identical over 8 bases. The length of the CDR3 is 13 residues. Germline loops: CDR1 DFQATT, CDR2 SNEGSKA (reference sequence). The J segment lost 8 bases and the V segment lost 3 bases, leaving 8 bases of the junction unmatched. The CDR3 loop reads CSARAIAGGTQYF. As DNA, the CDR3 is TGCAGTGCTAGGGCCATCGCGGGAGGAACCCAGTACTTC.

The V and J genes are TRBV7-8 and TRBJ1-1; unclear D gene. The ends were cut back, 7 bases at V and 4 bases at J, with 22 bases in the middle. Germline CDR1 and CDR2: SGHVS and FQNEAQ. The CDR3 covers 16 residues. CDR3 sequence reads: CASTVSSNPLGTEAFF. The DNA of the CDR3 is TGTGCCAGCACCGTTTCCTCAAACCCGCTGGGCACTGAAGCTTTCTTT. Variable domain in full (rest from reference TRBV7-8 and TRBJ1-1): GAGVSQSPRYKVAKRGQDVALRCDPISGHVSLFWYQQALGQGPEFLTYFQNEAQLDKSGLPSDRFFAERPEGSVSTLKIQRTQQEDSAVYLCASTVSSNPLGTEAFFGQGTRLTVV.

The CDR3, as DNA: TGTGCCATCAGGGCCGGACAGGGGGCGACTGGAAACACCATATATTTT. Translating gives CAIRAGQGATGNTIYF. V and J are TRBV10-3 and TRBJ1-3; TRBD1 matches at 11 bases. The CDR3 is 16 amino acids. V dropped 6 bases and J dropped 2; count of bases not matched to a gene: 6. Germline-derived CDR1 and CDR2 are ENHRY and SYGVKD.

Many counts were recorded for this clonotype. The rearrangement uses TRBV6-5 and TRBJ1-2, with D possibly matching TRBD1 (6 bases). CDR3 length: 15 amino acids. Germline assignment: CDR1 MNHEY and CDR2 SVGAGI. The germline V and J ends were trimmed by 6 bases and 0 bases, with 14 bases remaining between them. CDR3: CASSPAGAANYGYTF. CDR3 bases: TGTGCCAGCAGCCCCGCAGGGGCAGCTAACTATGGCTACACCTTC.

The chain links TRBV3-1 to TRBJ2-7; 9 positions agree with TRBD2. Germline V CDR1 and CDR2: LGHDT, YNNKEL (reference sequence). The CDR3 is made up of 14 amino acids. V lost 1 base and J lost 6; bases outside the gene matches: 4. The CDR3 sequence: CASSQGGGGREQYF. CDR3 sequence (DNA): TGTGCCAGCAGCCAAGGCGGGGGGGGCCGCGAGCAGTACTTC.

Remarks on this clonotype: A single base separates this from a much larger clone, so it may be a read error. V usage is TRBV5-6 and J usage is TRBJ2-5; 9 positions agree with TRBD1. V shed 4 bases, J shed 1 base, and the junction held 5 bases outside the gene matches. The CDR3 length is 15 residues. The V gene's germline CDR1 is SGHDT and CDR2 YYEEEE. The CDR3 is CASSPYRGLQETQYF. The CDR3 DNA follows: TGTGCCAGCAGCCCGTACAGGGGGCTCCAAGAGACCCAGTACTTC.

This clonotype was recorded a few times. The rearrangement joins TRBV2 to TRBJ2-5; no firm D call. Trimming took off 2 bases at V and 5 bases at J, with 6 bases between the two ends. CDR3 length equals 12 residues. CDR1 and CDR2 (germline): SNHLY, FYNNEI. The CDR3 sequence is CASSESRETQYF. CDR3 sequence (DNA): TGTGCCAGCAGTGAAAGTAGGGAGACCCAGTACTTC. Full variable domain (missing parts from reference TRBV2 and TRBJ2-5): EPEVTQTPSHQVTQMGQEVILRCVPISNHLYFYWYRQILGQKVEFLVSFYNNEISEKSEIFDDQFSVERPDGSNFTLKIRSTKLEDSAMYFCASSESRETQYFGPGTRLLVL.

This clonotype has a count of ten or more. A read error may produce the germline difference seen at one junction end. V usage is TRBV12-3 or TRBV12-4 and J usage is TRBJ1-1; D is uncertain. The CDR3 is made up of 14 amino acids. The CDR3 region is CASSLGGRNTEAFF. The CDR3, as DNA: TGCGCCAGCAGCTTGGGAGGGAGGAACACTGAAGCTTTCTTT.

This clonotype was counted a few times. V is TRBV7-2 and J is TRBJ1-1; 7 bases match TRBD1. The V gene end was trimmed by 1 base and the J gene end by 5 bases; junction bases not matched to a gene: 7. Germline V lookup: CDR1 SGHTA, CDR2 FQGNSA. The CDR3 consists of 15 residues. DNA for the CDR3: TGTGCCAGCAGCTTAGGTCCAGGGGGTCGGACTGAAGCTTTCTTT. This encodes CASSLGPGGRTEAFF.

This clonotype was seen only a few times. The V gene is TRBV12-3 or TRBV12-4, the J gene TRBJ2-7; 13 bases agree with TRBD2. The CDR3 extends over 16 amino acids. The V segment lost 3 bases and the J segment 1 base; nucleotides outside the gene matches: 3. In DNA form, the CDR3 reads TGTGCCAGCAGTTTGACTAGCGGGGGGCCTTCCTACGAGCAGTACTTC. Its protein is CASSLTSGGPSYEQYF.

There are a few counts of this clonotype. J is TRBJ1-2 and V is TRBV5-1; TRBD1 is a possible D gene (6 bases). The ends were cut back, 3 bases at V and 6 bases at J, with 9 bases in the middle. The germline V gene has CDR1 SGHRS and CDR2 YFSETQ. There are 12 residues in the CDR3. The CDR3 DNA reads TGCGCCAGCAGCTCTCGACAGGATGGCTACACCTTC. It translates to CASSSRQDGYTF.

This clonotype was found a few times. CDR3 amino acids: CSATTDSAYYGYTF. The CDR3 DNA sequence: TGCAGTGCCACCACGGACAGCGCCTACTATGGCTACACCTTC. The V and J genes are TRBV20-1 and TRBJ1-2; possible D gene TRBD1, 6 bases. The CDR3 sequence is 14 residues long. V lost 6 bases, J lost 3 bases, and 17 bases lay in between. Germline values: CDR1 DFQATT, CDR2 SNEGSKA (reference sequence).

The chain links TRBV12-3 or TRBV12-4 to TRBJ1-3; no reliable D call. Between the trimmed V and J ends, which lost 3 bases and 7 bases, there was a span of 10 bases. This CDR3 comprises 13 residues. The CDR3 sequence: CASSFQPGNTIYF. The CDR3 DNA reads TGTGCCAGCAGTTTCCAACCCGGGAACACCATATATTTT.

This clonotype has more than one count but fewer than ten. CDR3 residues: CSARVFKQGTGNSPLHF. The CDR3 region has the DNA TGCAGTGCTCGAGTATTTAAACAGGGGACTGGCAATTCACCCCTCCACTTT. This chain links TRBV20-1 with TRBJ1-6; TRBD1 aligns across 7 bases. This CDR3 is 17 amino acids long. V lost 5 bases to trimming and J lost 7 bases; unmatched junction nucleotides: 17. From germline, CDR1 is DFQATT and CDR2 SNEGSKA (reference sequence).

This chain links TRBV12-3 or TRBV12-4 with TRBJ1-1; D gene unclear. V gave up 5 bases and J gave up 10 bases, with 11 bases separating them. The CDR3 has 11 residues. CDR3: CASSTESRAFF. As DNA, the CDR3 is TGTGCCAGCAGTACGGAGAGCCGAGCTTTCTTT.

The V call is TRBV9, the J call TRBJ2-7; a weak D match, TRBD1 (6 bases). Germline-derived CDR1 and CDR2 are SGDLS and YYNGEE. The CDR3 totals 14 residues. Trimming took off 4 bases at V and 6 bases at J, with 17 bases between the two ends. The CDR3 sequence is CASSPEGDHGEQYV. Written as DNA, the CDR3 is TGTGCCAGCAGCCCAGAGGGGGACCATGGCGAGCAGTACGTC.

The sample holds many counts of this clonotype. V gene TRBV11-2 combines with J gene TRBJ1-4; possible D gene TRBD1, 5 bases. Between the trimmed V and J ends, which lost 5 bases and 3 bases, there was a span of 13 bases. The CDR3 consists of 15 residues. Germline CDR1 and CDR2: SGHAT and FQNNGV. The CDR3 region is CASSPSTVPNEKLFF. In DNA form, the CDR3 reads TGTGCCAGCAGCCCCTCGACAGTGCCTAATGAAAAACTGTTTTTT.

This clonotype showed up just a few times. The V and J genes are TRBV6-2 or TRBV6-3 and TRBJ1-6, with a possible D match to TRBD1 (6 bases). Germline CDR1 reads MNHEY; CDR2 reads SVGEGT. Trimming removed 1 base from V and 9 bases from J, with 13 bases in between. CDR3 length: 15 residues. CDR3 sequence (DNA): TGTGCCAGCAGTTACTTTGGGGGGCAGCTTTCACCCCTCCACTTT. This sequence encodes CASSYFGGQLSPLHF.

This clonotype has more than one count but fewer than ten. The V and J genes are TRBV7-9 and TRBJ2-1; 7 positions match TRBD1. V was pared by 3 bases and J by 13 bases, with 3 bases of the junction left unmatched. Germline V lookup: CDR1 SEHNR, CDR2 FQNEAQ (reference sequence). The CDR3 contains 11 residues. The CDR3 sequence is CASSLGDSQFF. The CDR3 region has the DNA TGTGCCAGCAGCTTGGGGGACAGTCAGTTCTTC.